The TCR beta chain described here comes from a study of CD8 T cells in ankylosing spondylitis. As the method for making TCR beta libraries, quantitative 5'-RACE with molecular barcodes was used. In TCRdb, the 5' RACE reads were re-called with MiXCR into one record per CDR3 protein. The sample shows fewer than 400,000 distinct CDR3 sequences, around 22% of them seen only once. General study points: Certain motif variants had earlier appeared in reactive arthritis synovial fluid and blood. The authors reported significant enrichment of disease-linked clones in matched ankylosing spondylitis synovial fluid. Ankylosing spondylitis blood appeared to be characterized by a TCR beta motif of under ten highly homologous variants.

The V gene end was trimmed by 5 bases and the J gene end by 4 bases; junction bases not matched to a gene: 12. The CDR3 extends over 15 amino acids. Germline CDR1 reads SGHRS; CDR2 reads YFSETQ. Concerning this clonotype: Antigen specificity is unknown.

This chain uses TRBV5-1 with TRBJ2-7; 7 bases are shared with TRBD2. The specimen was blood, either unsorted or a sorted T cell fraction (not recorded which). The sequence was obtained from a male donor with ankylosing spondylitis. Here the CDR3 reads CASRLDPSGGYEQYF. The CDR3 DNA follows: TGCGCCAGCAGACTAGACCCCTCCGGGGGGTACGAGCAGTACTTC.